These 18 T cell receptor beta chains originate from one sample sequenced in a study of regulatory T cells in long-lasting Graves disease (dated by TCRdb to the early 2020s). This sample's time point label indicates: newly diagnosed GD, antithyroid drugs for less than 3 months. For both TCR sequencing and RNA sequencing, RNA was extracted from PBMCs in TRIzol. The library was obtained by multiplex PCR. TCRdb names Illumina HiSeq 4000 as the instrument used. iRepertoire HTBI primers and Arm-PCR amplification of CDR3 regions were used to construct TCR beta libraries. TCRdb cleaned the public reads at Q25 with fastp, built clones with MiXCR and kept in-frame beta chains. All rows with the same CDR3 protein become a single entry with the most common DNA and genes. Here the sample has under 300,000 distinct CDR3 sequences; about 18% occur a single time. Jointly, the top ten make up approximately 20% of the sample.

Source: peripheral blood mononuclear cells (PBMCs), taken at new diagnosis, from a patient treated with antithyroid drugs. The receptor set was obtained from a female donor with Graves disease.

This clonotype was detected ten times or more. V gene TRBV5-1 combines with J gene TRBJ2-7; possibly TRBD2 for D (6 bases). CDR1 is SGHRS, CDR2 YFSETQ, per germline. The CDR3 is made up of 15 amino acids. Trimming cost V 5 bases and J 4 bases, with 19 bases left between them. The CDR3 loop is CASRDWGGNAYEQYF. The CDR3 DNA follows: TGCGCCAGCAGGGACTGGGGCGGGAATGCGTACGAGCAGTACTTC.

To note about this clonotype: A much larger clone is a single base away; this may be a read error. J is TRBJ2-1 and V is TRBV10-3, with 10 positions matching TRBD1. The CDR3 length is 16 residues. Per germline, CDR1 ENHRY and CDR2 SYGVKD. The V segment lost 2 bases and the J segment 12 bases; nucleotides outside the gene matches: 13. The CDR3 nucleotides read TGTGCCATCAGTGAGAGAGGAGGGGACAGGGGAGTTGGGCAGTTCTTC. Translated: CAISERGGDRGVGQFF.

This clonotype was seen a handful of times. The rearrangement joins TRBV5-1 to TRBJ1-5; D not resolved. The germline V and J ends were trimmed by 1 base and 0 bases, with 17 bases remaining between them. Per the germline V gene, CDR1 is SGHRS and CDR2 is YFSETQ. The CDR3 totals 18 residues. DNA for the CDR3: TGCGCCAGCAGCTTGAGTCCCGTCGGACCCTATAGCAATCAGCCCCAGCATTTT. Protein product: CASSLSPVGPYSNQPQHF.

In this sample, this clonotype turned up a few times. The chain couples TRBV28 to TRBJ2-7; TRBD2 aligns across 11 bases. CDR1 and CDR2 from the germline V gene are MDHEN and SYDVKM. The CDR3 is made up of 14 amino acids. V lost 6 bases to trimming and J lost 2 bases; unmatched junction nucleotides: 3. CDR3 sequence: CASSGTSGAYEQYF. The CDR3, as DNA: TGTGCCAGCAGCGGGACTAGCGGAGCCTACGAGCAGTACTTC.

This CDR3 is CASSERQGARDTQYF. The CDR3 region has the DNA TGTGCCAGCAGTGAAAGACAGGGGGCGCGGGATACGCAGTATTTT. The J gene is TRBJ2-3, the V gene TRBV2; 10 nucleotides match TRBD1. The V gene's germline CDR1 is SNHLY and CDR2 FYNNEI. This CDR3 has 15 residues. V lost 2 bases to trimming and J lost 6 bases; unmatched junction nucleotides: 5.

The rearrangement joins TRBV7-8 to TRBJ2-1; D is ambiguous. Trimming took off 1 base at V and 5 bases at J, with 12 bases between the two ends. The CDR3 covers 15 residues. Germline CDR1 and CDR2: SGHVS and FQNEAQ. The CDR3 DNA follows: TGTGCCAGCAGCTTAGGTTCATCACCGAACAATGAGCAGTTCTTC. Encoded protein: CASSLGSSPNNEQFF. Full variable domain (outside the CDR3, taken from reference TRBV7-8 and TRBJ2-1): GAGVSQSPRYKVAKRGQDVALRCDPISGHVSLFWYQQALGQGPEFLTYFQNEAQLDKSGLPSDRFFAERPEGSVSTLKIQRTQQEDSAVYLCASSLGSSPNNEQFFGPGTRLTVL.

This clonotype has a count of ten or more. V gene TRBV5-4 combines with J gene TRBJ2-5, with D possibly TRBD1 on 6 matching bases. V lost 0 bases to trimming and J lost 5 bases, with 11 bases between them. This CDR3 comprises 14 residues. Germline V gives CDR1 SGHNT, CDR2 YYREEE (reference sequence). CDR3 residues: CASSLGRGFETQYF. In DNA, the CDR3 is TGTGCCAGCAGCTTGGGCAGGGGATTTGAGACCCAGTACTTC.

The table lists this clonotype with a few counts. CDR3 residues: CAISGEGGDTEAFF. CDR3 bases: TGTGCCATCAGTGGTGAAGGGGGGGACACTGAAGCTTTCTTT. The chain couples TRBV10-3 to TRBJ1-1; TRBD1 might be the D (6 bases). Trimming pared 4 bases from V and 3 bases from J, leaving 12 bases between. CDR3 length equals 14 residues. Germline lookup yields CDR1 ENHRY and CDR2 SYGVKD.

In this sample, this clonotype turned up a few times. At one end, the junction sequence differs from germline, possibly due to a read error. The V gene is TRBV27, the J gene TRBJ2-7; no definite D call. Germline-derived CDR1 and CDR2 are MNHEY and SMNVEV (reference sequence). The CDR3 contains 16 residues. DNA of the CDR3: TGTGCCAGCACCCCCTCCCTAACCCGCGTAGGGTACGGGCAGTACTTC. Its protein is CASTPSLTRVGYGQYF.

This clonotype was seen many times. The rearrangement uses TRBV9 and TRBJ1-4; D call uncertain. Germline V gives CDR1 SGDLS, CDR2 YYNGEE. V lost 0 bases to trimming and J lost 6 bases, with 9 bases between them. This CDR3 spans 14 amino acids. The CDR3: CASSVEGSDEKLFF. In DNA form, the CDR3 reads TGTGCCAGCAGCGTAGAAGGGTCAGATGAAAAACTGTTTTTT.

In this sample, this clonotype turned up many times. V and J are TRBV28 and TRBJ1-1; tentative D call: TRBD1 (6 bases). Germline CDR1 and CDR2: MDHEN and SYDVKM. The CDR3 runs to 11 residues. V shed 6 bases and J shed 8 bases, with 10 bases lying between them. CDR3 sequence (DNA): TGTGCCAGCAGGCAAGGGGGGGAAGCTTTCTTT. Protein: CASRQGGEAFF.

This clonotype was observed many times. CDR3 nucleotide sequence: TGTGCTAGTGGTTTGGGTGACAGGAATAACTATGGCTACACCTTC. This sequence encodes CASGLGDRNNYGYTF. The rearrangement links TRBV12-5 to TRBJ1-2; D is possibly TRBD1 (6 bases). This CDR3 is 15 amino acids long. Per the germline V gene, CDR1 is LGHNT and CDR2 is FRNRAP. Trimming pared 1 base from V and 1 base from J, leaving 10 bases between.

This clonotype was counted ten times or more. CDR3 loop: CSVDGQGQPQHF. CDR3 nucleotides: TGCAGCGTTGATGGACAGGGTCAGCCCCAGCATTTT. The chain links TRBV29-1 to TRBJ1-5; 8 nucleotides match TRBD1. CDR1 and CDR2 from the germline V gene are SQVTM and ANQGSEA. V shed 3 bases and J 6 bases; nucleotides not matched to a gene: 1. CDR3 length: 12 residues.

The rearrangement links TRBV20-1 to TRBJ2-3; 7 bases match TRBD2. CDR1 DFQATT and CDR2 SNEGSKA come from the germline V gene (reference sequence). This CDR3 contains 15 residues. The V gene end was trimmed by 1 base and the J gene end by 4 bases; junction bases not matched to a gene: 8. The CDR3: CSARAGGVTADTQYF. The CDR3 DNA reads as TGCAGTGCTAGAGCTGGGGGGGTAACGGCAGATACGCAGTATTTT.

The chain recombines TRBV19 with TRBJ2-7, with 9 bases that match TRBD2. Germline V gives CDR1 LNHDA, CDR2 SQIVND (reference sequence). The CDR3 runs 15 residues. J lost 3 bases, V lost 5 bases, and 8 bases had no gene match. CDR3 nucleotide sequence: TGTGCCAGTAGTCGCGGGGGGGGGCGAAGCTACGAGCAGTACTTC. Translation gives CASSRGGGRSYEQYF.

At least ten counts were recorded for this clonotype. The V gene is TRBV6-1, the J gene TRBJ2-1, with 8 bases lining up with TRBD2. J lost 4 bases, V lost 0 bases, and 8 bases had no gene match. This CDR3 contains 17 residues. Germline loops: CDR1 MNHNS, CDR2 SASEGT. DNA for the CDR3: TGTGCCAGCAGTGAAGCCCGGATCGGGGGGGCTTACAATGAGCAGTTCTTC. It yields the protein CASSEARIGGAYNEQFF.

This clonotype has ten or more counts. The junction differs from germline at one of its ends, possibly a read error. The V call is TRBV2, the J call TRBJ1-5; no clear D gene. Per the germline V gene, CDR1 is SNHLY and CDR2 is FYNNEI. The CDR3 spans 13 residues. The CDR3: CASSQAWDQPQHF. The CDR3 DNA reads TGTGCCAGCAGTCAAGCATGGGATCAGCCCCAGCATTTT.

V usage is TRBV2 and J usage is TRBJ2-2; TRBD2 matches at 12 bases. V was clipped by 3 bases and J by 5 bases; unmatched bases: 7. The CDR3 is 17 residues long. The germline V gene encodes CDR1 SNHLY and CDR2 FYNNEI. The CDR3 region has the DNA TGTGCCAGCAGTGAGCCTAGCGGGAGGGCCAATACCGGGGAGCTGTTTTTT. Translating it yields CASSEPSGRANTGELFF.